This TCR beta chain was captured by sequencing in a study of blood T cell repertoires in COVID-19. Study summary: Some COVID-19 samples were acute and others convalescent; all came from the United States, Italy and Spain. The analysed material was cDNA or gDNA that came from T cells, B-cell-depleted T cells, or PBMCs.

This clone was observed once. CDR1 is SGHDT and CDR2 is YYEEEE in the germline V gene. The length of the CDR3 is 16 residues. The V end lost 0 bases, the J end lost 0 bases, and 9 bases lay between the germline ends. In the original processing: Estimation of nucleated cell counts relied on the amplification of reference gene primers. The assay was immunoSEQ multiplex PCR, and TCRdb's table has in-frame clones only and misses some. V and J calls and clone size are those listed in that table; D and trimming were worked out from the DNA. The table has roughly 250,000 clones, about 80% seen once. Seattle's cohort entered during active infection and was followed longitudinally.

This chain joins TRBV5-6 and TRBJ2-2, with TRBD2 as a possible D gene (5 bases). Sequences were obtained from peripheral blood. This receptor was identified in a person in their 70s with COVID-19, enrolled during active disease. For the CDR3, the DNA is TGTGCCAGCAGCTTGGGAGGGCCGACGAACACCGGGGAGCTGTTTTTT. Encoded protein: CASSLGGPTNTGELFF. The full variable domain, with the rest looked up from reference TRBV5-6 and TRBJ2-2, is DAGVTQSPTHLIKTRGQQVTLRCSPKSGHDTVSWYQQALGQGPQFIFQYYEEEERQRGNFPDRFSGHQFPNYSSELNVNALLLGDSALYLCASSLGGPTNTGELFFGEGSRLTVL.